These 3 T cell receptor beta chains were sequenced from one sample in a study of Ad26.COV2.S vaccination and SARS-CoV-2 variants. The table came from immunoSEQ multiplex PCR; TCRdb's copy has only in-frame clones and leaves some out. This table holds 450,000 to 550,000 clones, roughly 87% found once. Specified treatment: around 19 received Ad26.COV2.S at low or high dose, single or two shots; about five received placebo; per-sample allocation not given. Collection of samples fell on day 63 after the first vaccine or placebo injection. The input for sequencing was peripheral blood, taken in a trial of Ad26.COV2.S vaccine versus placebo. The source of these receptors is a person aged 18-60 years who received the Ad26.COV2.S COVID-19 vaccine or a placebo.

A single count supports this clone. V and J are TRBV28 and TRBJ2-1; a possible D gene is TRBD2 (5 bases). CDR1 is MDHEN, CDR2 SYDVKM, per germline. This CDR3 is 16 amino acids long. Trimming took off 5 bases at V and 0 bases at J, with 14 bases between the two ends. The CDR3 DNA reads TGTGCCAGCAGTCCCACTGGTCGGGGCTCCTACAATGAGCAGTTCTTC. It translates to CASSPTGRGSYNEQFF. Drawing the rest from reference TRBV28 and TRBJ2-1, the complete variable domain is DVKVTQSSRYLVKRTGEKVFLECVQDMDHENMFWYRQDPGLGLRLIYFSYDVKMKEKGDIPEGYSVSREKKERFSLILESASTNQTSMYLCASSPTGRGSYNEQFFGPGTRLTVL.

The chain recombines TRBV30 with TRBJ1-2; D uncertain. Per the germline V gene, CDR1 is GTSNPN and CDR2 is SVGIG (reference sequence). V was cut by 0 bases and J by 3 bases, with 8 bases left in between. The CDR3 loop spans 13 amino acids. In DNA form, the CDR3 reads TGTGCCTGGAGTGTGATAAAATACTATGGCTACACCTTC. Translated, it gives CAWSVIKYYGYTF.

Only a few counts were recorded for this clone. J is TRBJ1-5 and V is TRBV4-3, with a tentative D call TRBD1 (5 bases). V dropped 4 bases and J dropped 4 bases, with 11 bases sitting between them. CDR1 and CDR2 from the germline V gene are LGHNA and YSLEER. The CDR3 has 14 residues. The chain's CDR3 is CASSRWDGNQPQHF. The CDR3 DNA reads TGCGCCAGCAGCCGGTGGGACGGAAATCAGCCCCAGCATTTT.